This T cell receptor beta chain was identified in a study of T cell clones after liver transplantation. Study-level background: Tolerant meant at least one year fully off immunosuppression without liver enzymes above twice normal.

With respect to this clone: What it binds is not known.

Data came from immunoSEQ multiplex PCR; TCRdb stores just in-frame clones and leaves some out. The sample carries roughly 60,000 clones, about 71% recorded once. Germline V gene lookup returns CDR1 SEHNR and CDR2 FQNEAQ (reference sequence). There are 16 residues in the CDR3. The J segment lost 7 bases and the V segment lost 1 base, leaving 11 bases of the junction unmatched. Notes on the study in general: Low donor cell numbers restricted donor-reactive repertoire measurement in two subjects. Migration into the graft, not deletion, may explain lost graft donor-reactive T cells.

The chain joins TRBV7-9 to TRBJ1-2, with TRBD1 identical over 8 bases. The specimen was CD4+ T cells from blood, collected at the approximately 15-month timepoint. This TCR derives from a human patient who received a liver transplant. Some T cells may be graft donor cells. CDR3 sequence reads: CASSLEVQGARSGYTF. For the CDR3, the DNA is TGTGCCAGCAGCTTAGAAGTTCAGGGGGCGCGGTCTGGCTACACCTTC. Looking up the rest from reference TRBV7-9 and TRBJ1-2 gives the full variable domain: DTGVSQNPRHKITKRGQNVTFRCDPISEHNRLYWYRQTLGQGPEFLTYFQNEAQLEKSRLLSDRFSAERPKGSFSTLEIQRTEQGDSAMYLCASSLEVQGARSGYTFGSGTRLTVV.